This paragraph covers one T cell receptor (beta chain) sequence. Its cognate antigen is unknown. Template switching added a universal primer site; cDNA carried unique molecular identifiers. TCRdb analysed the 5' RACE reads with MiXCR anew, one entry per CDR3 protein. Found here are some 570,000 distinct CDR3 sequences, around 20% of them singletons; the top ten hold around 0.48%. This specimen belongs to a study of identical twins. Study-wide findings and caveats: The same donors were not followed; conclusions instead depended on cross-sectional statistical analysis. A lower insertion count was a feature of abundant cord blood beta clonotypes, with no such feature in memory repertoires. Models underpredicted monozygotic twin sharing of out-of-frame TCR alpha.

This CDR3 is built from 15 residues. Germline CDR1 reads SGHTA; CDR2 reads FQGTGA. The germline V and J ends were trimmed by 0 bases and 2 bases, with 9 bases remaining between them. The same sample was also studied in work on yellow fever vaccine responses in identical twins.

The clonotype comes from a woman aged 18-29 years in good health. J is TRBJ2-3 and V is TRBV7-3; no firm D call. Sequencing used CD4+ T cells sorted from blood. This CDR3 reads CASSLTVDATDTQYF. Here the CDR3 DNA reads TGTGCCAGCAGCTTAACTGTGGACGCCACAGATACGCAGTATTTT.